One TCR beta chain is described in this entry. Antigen specificity is unknown. This record belongs to a study of T cell clonotyping in hematopoietic cell transplantation. General study points: Cells were unsorted, so CD4 and CD8 contributions were not separated. After transplant, recipient diversity fell while pathologically expanded clonotypes grew through day 180. At the given depth, recipient repertoires were over 97% de novo clonotypes.

This table comes from immunoSEQ multiplex PCR, and its TCRdb copy is limited to in-frame clones, with some not included. The sample records some 7,000 clones, 95% to 99% being singletons. Germline V lookup: CDR1 SGHRS, CDR2 YFSETQ. After removal of 0 bases from V and 7 bases from J, the junction contained 4 bases not matched to a gene. The CDR3 consists of 14 residues. This receptor was taken from a male patient in his sixties or seventies who had an allogeneic stem cell transplant from a related donor, so the T cells may come from the graft donor. Some clones in this sample may be carry-over from other donors' samples. The sample consisted of PBMCs, taken 30 days after allogeneic stem cell transplant. The chain couples TRBV5-1 to TRBJ1-5; 7 bases agree with TRBD1. CDR3 DNA sequence: TGCGCCAGCAGCTTGGGACAGGGCGGGCAGCCCCAGCATTTT. Translation: CASSLGQGGQPQHF.